The present entry profiles one T cell receptor beta chain with its context. Its antigen remains unidentified. This sample is drawn from a study of cytomegalovirus exposure and HLA in healthy donors. Regarding the study as a whole: The authors judged a highly shared variant cluster likely a sequencing artifact. Later work showed greater clonal expansion in HLA-associated TCR beta chains than in equally common others. Rare TCR sequences dominated, though some public TCRs recurred in many donors.

The CDR3 length is 15 residues. V dropped 5 bases and J dropped 4 bases, with 14 bases sitting between them. The germline gives CDR1 MNHEY, CDR2 SVGAGI. The study ran its PCR with 60 Vbeta and 13 Jbeta primers. Using immunoSEQ multiplex PCR, the repertoire was profiled, and TCRdb retains in-frame clones only, with some absent. Of 200,000 to 250,000 clones in the sample, 55% to 75% were seen once. The rearrangement links TRBV6-5 to TRBJ1-4, with D perhaps matching TRBD1 (5 bases). This clonotype originated in a middle-aged man in good health and CMV-seropositive. The specimen sequenced was PBMCs. CDR3 residues: CASSPRQPHNEKLFF. CDR3 coding DNA: TGTGCCAGCAGTCCTCGACAGCCACATAATGAAAAACTGTTTTTT.